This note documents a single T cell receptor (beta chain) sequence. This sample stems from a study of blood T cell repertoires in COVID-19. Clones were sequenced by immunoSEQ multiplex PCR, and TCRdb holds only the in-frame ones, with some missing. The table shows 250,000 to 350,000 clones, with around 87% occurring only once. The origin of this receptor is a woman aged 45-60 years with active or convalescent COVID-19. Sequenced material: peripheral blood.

The CDR3 DNA is TGCGCCAGCAGCTTGGTTGGGCAGGGCCCCACCGGGGAGCTGTTTTTT. Its protein is CASSLVGQGPTGELFF. The chain employs TRBV5-1 and TRBJ2-2; D is possibly TRBD1 (5 bases). Trimming cost V 0 bases and J 4 bases, with 13 bases left between them. CDR1 and CDR2 (germline): SGHRS, YFSETQ. This CDR3 is 16 amino acids long. The variable domain in full, with the rest retrieved from reference TRBV5-1 and TRBJ2-2, is KAGVTQTPRYLIKTRGQQVTLSCSPISGHRSVSWYQQTPGQGLQFLFEYFSETQRNKGNFPGRFSGRQFSNSRSEMNVSTLELGDSALYLCASSLVGQGPTGELFFGEGSRLTVL.